This is a list of T cell receptor beta chains from one sample in a study of Ad26.COV2.S vaccination and SARS-CoV-2 variants. Sequencing used immunoSEQ multiplex PCR; TCRdb keeps in-frame clones, though not all of them. The sample yields about 480,000 clones, around nine tenths seen once. The sequencing used peripheral blood, collected in a trial of Ad26.COV2.S vaccine versus placebo. These receptors all come from a person aged 18-60 years who received the Ad26.COV2.S COVID-19 vaccine or a placebo. Each CDR3 is given with its conserved first and last residue. The D gene is left open where the match is weak. Size is omitted from some rows. Given values are once, few, many or a class for expanded clones.

V gene	clone size	D gene	J gene	CDR3 protein	CDR3 DNA
TRBV19	-	-	TRBJ2-7	CASSASSYEQYF	TGTGCCAGTAGTGCGAGCTCCTACGAGCAGTACTTC
TRBV28	-	-	TRBJ2-2	CASSYRARTGELFF	TGTGCCAGCAGTTACAGGGCTCGTACCGGGGAGCTGTTTTTT
TRBV29-1	-	-	TRBJ2-3	CSGEGGQEGTDTQYF	TGCAGCGGAGAGGGGGGGCAAGAGGGCACAGATACGCAGTATTTT
TRBV6-7	-	-	TRBJ2-7	CASPPLRNSYEQYF	TGTGCCAGCCCACCCCTCCGTAACTCCTACGAGCAGTACTTC
TRBV28	-	TRBD1	TRBJ2-7	CASSPRQGSNHEQYF	TGTGCCAGCAGTCCCCGACAGGGGAGTAATCACGAGCAGTACTTC
TRBV29-1	-	TRBD1	TRBJ1-1	CSVDGDRGPTEAFF	TGCAGCGTTGATGGGGACAGGGGGCCCACTGAAGCTTTCTTT
TRBV5-1	-	-	TRBJ2-7	CASSLAGSYEQYF	TGCGCCAGCAGCTTGGCCGGCTCCTACGAGCAGTACTTC
TRBV7-9	many	-	TRBJ1-1	CASSAGGGWTEAFF	TGTGCCAGCAGCGCGGGGGGAGGATGGACTGAAGCTTTCTTT
TRBV12-5	-	-	TRBJ2-7	CASCDGRGAIPYEQYF	TGTGCTAGTTGCGACGGGAGAGGCGCGATCCCCTACGAGCAGTACTTC
TRBV4-3	-	-	TRBJ1-2	CASSHPGYGYTF	TGCGCCAGCAGCCACCCAGGGTACGGCTACACCTTC
TRBV5-1	-	TRBD1	TRBJ1-2	CASSLETGSYTF	TGCGCCAGCAGCTTGGAGACAGGGAGCTACACCTTC
TRBV6-4	-	-	TRBJ2-5	CASSVAAWQTQYF	TGTGCCAGCAGTGTTGCAGCTTGGCAGACCCAGTACTTC
TRBV11-2	once	-	TRBJ2-5	CASSGRPIQETQYF	TGTGCCAGCAGCGGGCGTCCAATCCAAGAGACCCAGTACTTC
TRBV3-1/TRBV3-2	-	-	TRBJ1-6	CASSQGGGSPLHF	TGTGCCAGCAGCCAAGGGGGGGGGTCACCCCTCCACTTT
TRBV9	once	-	TRBJ1-1	CASSVEPRITEAFF	TGTGCCAGCAGCGTAGAACCCCGGATAACTGAAGCTTTCTTT
TRBV6-4	-	-	TRBJ1-5	CASSDEVLQPQHF	TGTGCCAGCAGTGATGAGGTCTTACAGCCCCAGCATTTT
TRBV29-1	-	-	TRBJ2-1	CSVASGASYNEQFF	TGCAGCGTCGCTAGTGGCGCGTCCTACAATGAGCAGTTCTTC
TRBV18	many	TRBD1	TRBJ2-2	CASSPGTGATGELFF	TGTGCCAGCTCACCAGGGACAGGGGCCACCGGGGAGCTGTTTTTT
TRBV7-6	-	-	TRBJ1-1	CASSLASGTAFF	TGTGCCAGCAGCTTAGCATCCGGGACAGCTTTCTTT
TRBV6-4	-	-	TRBJ1-6	CASSPDGISSLHF	TGTGCCAGCAGTCCGGATGGGATTTCATCCCTCCACTTT
TRBV19	-	TRBD2	TRBJ2-1	CASSASAGVAGNEQFF	TGTGCCAGTAGTGCTTCAGCGGGAGTGGCGGGCAATGAGCAGTTCTTC
TRBV9	-	-	TRBJ2-2	CASSAYSSQNTGELFF	TGTGCCAGCAGCGCCTATTCCAGCCAAAACACCGGGGAGCTGTTTTTT
TRBV11-2	-	-	TRBJ2-5	CASSFSGQETQYF	TGTGCCAGCAGCTTTTCAGGACAAGAGACCCAGTACTTC
TRBV29-1	-	TRBD1	TRBJ1-2	CSGGGQTNGYTF	TGCAGCGGCGGGGGACAGACTAATGGCTACACCTTC
TRBV12-3/TRBV12-4	once	-	TRBJ2-1	CASSPLGVGEQFF	TGTGCCAGCAGTCCCCTGGGTGTTGGCGAGCAGTTCTTC
TRBV23-1	few	TRBD2	TRBJ2-2	CASTWTSGPSTGELFF	TGCGCCAGCACTTGGACTAGCGGACCCTCCACCGGGGAGCTGTTTTTT
TRBV19	once	-	TRBJ2-1	CASSMGAGVNEQFF	TGTGCCAGTAGTATGGGGGCAGGGGTCAATGAGCAGTTCTTC
TRBV6-5	-	-	TRBJ2-7	CASRNRVLEQYF	TGTGCCAGCAGAAACAGGGTTCTCGAGCAGTACTTC
TRBV6-2/TRBV6-3	-	-	TRBJ1-3	CASSYGDFGPSSGNTIYF	TGTGCCAGCAGTTACGGAGATTTCGGGCCATCCTCTGGAAACACCATATATTTT
TRBV12-3/TRBV12-4	-	-	TRBJ1-2	CASSLYGYTF	TGTGCCAGCAGTTTGTATGGCTACACCTTC
TRBV7-2	-	-	TRBJ2-2	CASVKSPNTGELFF	TGTGCCAGCGTGAAAAGTCCGAACACCGGGGAGCTGTTTTTT
TRBV25-1	-	TRBD1	TRBJ1-5	CASSGGQGNQPQHF	TGTGCCAGCAGTGGAGGACAGGGAAATCAGCCCCAGCATTTT
TRBV19	few	-	TRBJ2-7	CASSTLYRDYEQYF	TGTGCCAGTAGTACCCTATACCGGGACTACGAGCAGTACTTC
TRBV5-1	-	TRBD2	TRBJ2-3	CASSLATSGSPDTQYF	TGCGCCAGCAGCTTGGCCACTAGCGGGAGTCCAGATACGCAGTATTTT
TRBV7-2	once	-	TRBJ1-5	CASSLLRRGGQPQHF	TGTGCCAGCAGCTTACTCCGGAGAGGAGGTCAGCCCCAGCATTTT
TRBV24-1	-	-	TRBJ1-1	CATSEISGKAFF	TGTGCCACCAGTGAAATTTCAGGGAAAGCTTTCTTT
TRBV30	-	-	TRBJ1-4	CAWSLPNEKLFF	TGTGCCTGGAGTTTGCCCAATGAAAAACTGTTTTTT
TRBV5-4	-	TRBD1	TRBJ2-5	CASRGQGAGETQYF	TGTGCCAGCAGGGGACAGGGGGCAGGGGAGACCCAGTACTTC
TRBV12-3/TRBV12-4	medium-sized	-	TRBJ1-5	CASSWGAGQPQHF	TGTGCCAGCAGTTGGGGAGCTGGGCAGCCCCAGCATTTT
TRBV19	-	TRBD1	TRBJ2-2	CASRDRGSFGELFF	TGTGCCAGCCGGGACAGGGGAAGTTTCGGGGAGCTGTTTTTT
TRBV11-1	-	-	TRBJ2-3	CASSLAGGTHPADTQYF	TGTGCCAGCAGCTTAGCGGGAGGCACCCACCCGGCAGATACGCAGTATTTT
TRBV11-1	-	-	TRBJ2-2	CASSRDGAVGLFF	TGTGCCAGCAGCCGCGACGGGGCCGTTGGGCTGTTTTTT
TRBV2	-	-	TRBJ2-5	CASSQIIETQYF	TGTGCCAGCAGCCAGATAATAGAGACCCAGTACTTC
TRBV4-1	-	-	TRBJ1-1	CASSQEGRTENTEAFF	TGCGCCAGCAGCCAAGAAGGTAGGACGGAGAACACTGAAGCTTTCTTT
TRBV30	once	TRBD2	TRBJ2-1	CACPSGSSYNEQFF	TGTGCCTGTCCAAGCGGGAGCTCCTACAATGAGCAGTTCTTC
TRBV28	-	-	TRBJ1-5	CASSLIGLQPQHF	TGTGCCAGCAGTTTAATAGGGTTACAGCCCCAGCATTTT
TRBV7-2	-	-	TRBJ1-2	CASSLAGATGNYGYTF	TGTGCCAGCAGCTTAGCGGGGGCCACAGGGAACTATGGCTACACCTTC
TRBV11-1	once	-	TRBJ1-2	CASSPGQQTYYGYTF	TGTGCCAGCAGTCCCGGACAGCAAACCTACTATGGCTACACCTTC
TRBV16	-	TRBD2	TRBJ2-3	CASSRTSGISTDTQYF	TGTGCCAGCAGCCGAACTAGCGGGATTAGCACAGATACGCAGTATTTT
TRBV12-5	-	-	TRBJ2-7	CASGLVSGSTYEQYF	TGTGCTAGTGGTTTGGTAAGTGGGTCCACCTACGAGCAGTACTTC
TRBV7-6	-	TRBD2	TRBJ2-7	CASSPSSGSPYEQYF	TGTGCCAGCAGCCCCAGTAGCGGGAGCCCCTACGAGCAGTACTTC
TRBV3-1/TRBV3-2	-	TRBD2	TRBJ2-2	CASSQKLSGGVNTGELFF	TGTGCCAGCAGCCAAAAACTTAGCGGGGGGGTGAACACCGGGGAGCTGTTTTTT
TRBV19	-	-	TRBJ1-2	CASSIRGPGDYGYTF	TGTGCCAGTAGTATCCGGGGGCCCGGCGACTATGGCTACACCTTC